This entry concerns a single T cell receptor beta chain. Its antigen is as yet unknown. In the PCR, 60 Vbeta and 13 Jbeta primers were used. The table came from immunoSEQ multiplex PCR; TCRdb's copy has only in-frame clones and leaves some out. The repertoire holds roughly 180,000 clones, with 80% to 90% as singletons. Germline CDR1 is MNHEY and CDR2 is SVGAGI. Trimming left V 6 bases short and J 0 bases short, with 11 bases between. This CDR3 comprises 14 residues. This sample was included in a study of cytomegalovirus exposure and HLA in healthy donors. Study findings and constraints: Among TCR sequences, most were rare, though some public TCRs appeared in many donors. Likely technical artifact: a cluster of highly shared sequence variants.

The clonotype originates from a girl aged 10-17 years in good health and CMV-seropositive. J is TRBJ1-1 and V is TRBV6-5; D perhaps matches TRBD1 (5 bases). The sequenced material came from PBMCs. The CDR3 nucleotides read TGTGCCAGCAGGGACAATGGCATGAACACTGAAGCTTTCTTT. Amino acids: CASRDNGMNTEAFF.